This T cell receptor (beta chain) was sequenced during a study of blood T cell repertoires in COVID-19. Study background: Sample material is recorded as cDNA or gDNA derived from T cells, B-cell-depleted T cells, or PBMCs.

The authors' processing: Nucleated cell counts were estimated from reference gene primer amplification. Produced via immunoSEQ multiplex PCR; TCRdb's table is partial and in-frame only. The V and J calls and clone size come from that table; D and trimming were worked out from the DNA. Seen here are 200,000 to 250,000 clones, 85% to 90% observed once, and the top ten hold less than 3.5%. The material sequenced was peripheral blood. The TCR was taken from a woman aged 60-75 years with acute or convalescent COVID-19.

DNA of the CDR3: TGTGCCTTCCAGTCTGAAGCTTTCTTT. Its protein is CAFQSEAFF. The chain joins TRBV24-1 to TRBJ1-1; no clear D gene. Trimming pared 12 bases from V and 6 bases from J, leaving 7 bases between. This CDR3 is 9 amino acids long. Germline values: CDR1 KGHDR, CDR2 SFDVKD.